Below are 30 T cell receptor beta chains sequenced from a single sample in a study of T-cell reconstitution after alpha-beta-depleted transplantation in children. The TCRbeta library was prepared with unique molecular identifiers. TCRdb fed the PCR reads into MiXCR, producing one record per CDR3 protein. The sample lists almost 500,000 distinct CDR3 sequences, 9.5% to 15% occurring once. The sequencing here drew on PBMCs from the stem cell graft donor, taken from the stem cell graft. Source of these receptors: a human donor who donated a stem cell graft to a child with combined immunodeficiency.

This clonotype was seen many times. The rearrangement uses TRBV6-1 and TRBJ2-1; D is undetermined. V shed 7 bases and J shed 8 bases, with 6 bases lying between them. Germline loops: CDR1 MNHNS, CDR2 SASEGT. This CDR3 region has 10 residues. For the CDR3, the DNA is TGTGCCAGCAACCTCCATGAGCAGTTCTTC. Protein product: CASNLHEQFF.

The rearrangement joins TRBV6-2 or TRBV6-3 to TRBJ1-1; no reliable D call. V gave up 3 bases and J gave up 0 bases, with 8 bases separating them. Germline-derived CDR1 and CDR2 are MNHEY and SVGEGT. The CDR3 sequence is 14 residues long. This CDR3 reads CASSYLPMNTEAFF. The DNA for the CDR3 is TGTGCCAGCAGTTATCTACCAATGAACACTGAAGCTTTCTTT.

This chain uses TRBV5-4 with TRBJ2-2, with D unclear. This CDR3 is built from 13 residues. The germline gives CDR1 SGHNT, CDR2 YYREEE (reference sequence). Trimming shortened V by 1 base and J by 6 bases, and 7 bases separated the two germline ends. The CDR3 loop reads CASSLRAAGELFF. The CDR3 nucleotides read TGTGCCAGCAGCTTGAGGGCGGCCGGGGAGCTGTTTTTT.

The chain employs TRBV7-2 and TRBJ2-7; 10 nucleotides agree with TRBD2. CDR1 SGHTA and CDR2 FQGNSA come from the germline V gene. This CDR3 has 15 residues. J was trimmed by 3 bases and V by 1 base; bases with no gene match: 3. CDR3 protein: CASSLEGTSVYEQYF. The CDR3, as DNA: TGTGCCAGCAGCTTAGAGGGGACTAGCGTCTACGAGCAGTACTTC.

This clonotype was counted only a few times. This chain connects TRBV19 to TRBJ2-1; TRBD1 or TRBD2 may be the D gene (6 bases each). The V gene lost 7 bases and the J gene lost 15 bases, with 22 bases spanning the gap. The germline gives CDR1 LNHDA, CDR2 SQIVND (reference sequence). CDR3 length: 13 residues. Here the CDR3 DNA reads TGTGCCAGTACCGACAGGAGGGCCTCGCTTCCGTTCTTC. Protein product: CASTDRRASLPFF.

The chain recombines TRBV20-1 with TRBJ1-5; D unresolved. The CDR3 length is 12 residues. Trimming stripped 5 bases from V and 3 bases from J, with 8 bases between. The V gene's germline CDR1 is DFQATT and CDR2 SNEGSKA (reference sequence). The CDR3 bases are TGCAGTGCTGGACTGATCAATCAGCCCCAGCATTTT. This translates into CSAGLINQPQHF.

Many counts were recorded for this clonotype. The gene calls are TRBV7-6 and TRBJ1-2; TRBD1 is a possible D gene (6 bases). This CDR3 spans 15 amino acids. V lost 1 base and J lost 4, with 13 bases in between. Looked up from germline, CDR1 is SGHVS and CDR2 is FNYEAQ. The CDR3 loop is CASSLEPGAAYGYTF. CDR3 DNA: TGTGCCAGCAGCTTAGAGCCAGGGGCGGCCTATGGCTACACCTTC.

This clonotype was observed a handful of times. This chain links TRBV29-1 with TRBJ2-1; D ambiguous. The germline V gene has CDR1 SQVTM and CDR2 ANQGSEA. This CDR3 is 10 amino acids long. Between the trimmed V and J ends, which lost 8 bases and 4 bases, there was a span of 6 bases. As DNA, the CDR3 is TGCAGCTCAGTTTACAATGAGCAGTTCTTC. Its protein is CSSVYNEQFF.

The V gene is TRBV27, the J gene TRBJ1-1, with 11 bases matching TRBD1. The CDR3 is made up of 15 amino acids. V dropped 6 bases and J dropped 10; count of bases not matched to a gene: 13. Looked up from germline, CDR1 is MNHEY and CDR2 is SMNVEV (reference sequence). The CDR3 DNA follows: TGTGCCAGCAGGCAAGGACGTGGGACAGGGGGAAGAGCTTTCTTT. Protein sequence: CASRQGRGTGGRAFF.

This clonotype was seen just once. The J gene is TRBJ2-1, the V gene TRBV9, with D perhaps TRBD2 (6 bases). Trimming stripped 0 bases from V and 1 base from J, with 14 bases between. The CDR3 runs 17 residues. The germline CDR1 and CDR2 sequences are SGDLS and YYNGEE. CDR3 nucleotide sequence: TGTGCCAGCAGCGTAGTTGGGGGGTCGGATTCCTACAATGAGCAGTTCTTC. Protein sequence: CASSVVGGSDSYNEQFF.

The rearrangement links TRBV3-1 to TRBJ2-3; TRBD2 aligns across 8 bases. Germline CDR1 LGHDT, CDR2 YNNKEL (reference sequence). Trimming removed 2 bases from V and 0 bases from J; junction bases left unmatched: 10. This CDR3 contains 18 residues. The CDR3 is CASSQWPAGVPSTDTQYF. The CDR3 DNA reads TGTGCCAGCAGCCAATGGCCAGCGGGAGTCCCGAGCACAGATACGCAGTATTTT.

The V and J genes are TRBV9 and TRBJ2-3, with TRBD2 identical over 8 bases. In germline, CDR1 is SGDLS, CDR2 YYNGEE. Trimming took 0 bases from V and 2 from J; bases not matched to a gene: 5. CDR3 length equals 16 residues. The CDR3 DNA follows: TGTGCCAGCAGCGTAGCCTTAGCGGGGAACACAGATACGCAGTATTTT. Its protein product is CASSVALAGNTDTQYF.

The chain couples TRBV6-1 to TRBJ1-5, with D possibly being TRBD1 (5 bases). Germline V gene sequence: CDR1 MNHNS, CDR2 SASEGT. Trimming cost V 3 bases and J 5 bases, with 8 bases left between them. There are 13 residues in the CDR3. CDR3 DNA sequence: TGTGCCAGCAGTGATCTGGGGCATCAGCCCCAGCATTTT. It yields the protein CASSDLGHQPQHF.

This chain connects TRBV12-3 or TRBV12-4 to TRBJ1-1; possibly TRBD1 for D (6 bases). V was pared by 3 bases and J by 2 bases, with 16 bases between. The length of the CDR3 is 16 residues. DNA of the CDR3: TGTGCCAGCAGTTTCGAGAAGGGACACTTAAACACTGAAGCTTTCTTT. Translated, it gives CASSFEKGHLNTEAFF.

The CDR3 nucleotides are TGCAGTGCTGGGAGCGGGGACGGGAATGAGCAGTTCTTC. The encoded protein is CSAGSGDGNEQFF. The chain links TRBV20-1 to TRBJ2-1; 7 positions match TRBD2. CDR1 and CDR2 from the germline V gene are DFQATT and SNEGSKA (reference sequence). CDR3 length: 13 residues. V lost 5 bases, J lost 7 bases, and 8 bases stayed unmatched.

This clonotype appeared many times. The chain carries TRBV6-5 and TRBJ1-1; D is ambiguous. Germline V CDR1 and CDR2: MNHEY, SVGAGI. V was pared by 6 bases and J by 5 bases, with 22 bases between. This CDR3 comprises 16 residues. The CDR3, as DNA: TGTGCCAGCAGCCCGGGAGGTTTCGTCTGGGGTACTGAAGCTTTCTTT. It encodes CASSPGGFVWGTEAFF.

There are many counts of this clonotype. CDR3 residues: CASSSGSEQFF. DNA for the CDR3: TGTGCCAGCAGTTCCGGCAGTGAGCAGTTCTTC. This chain links TRBV12-3 or TRBV12-4 with TRBJ2-1; D ambiguous. CDR3 size: 11 residues. Trimming stripped 4 bases from V and 9 bases from J, with 7 bases between.

With respect to this clonotype: One end of the junction fails to match germline, which may point to a read error. The chain uses TRBV11-2 and TRBJ2-3; no definite D call. Germline CDR1 and CDR2: SGHAT and FQNNGV. CDR3 length equals 14 residues. DNA of the CDR3: TGTGCCAGCAGCTTAGGTAGTAGCAGAGATACGCAGTATTTT. It codes for CASSLGSSRDTQYF.

This clonotype has just a few counts. The rearrangement uses TRBV6-1 and TRBJ2-7, with 7 bases lining up with TRBD1. After removal of 6 bases from V and 3 bases from J, the junction contained 8 bases not matched to a gene. Looked up from germline, CDR1 is MNHNS and CDR2 is SASEGT. The CDR3 length is 14 residues. The CDR3 protein is CASSSTGTVYEQYF. In DNA, the CDR3 is TGTGCCAGCAGCTCAACCGGGACAGTCTACGAGCAGTACTTC.

The chain uses TRBV27 and TRBJ2-2, with 11 bases identical to TRBD1. The CDR3 is 17 residues long. Trimming at V came to 5 bases and at J to 3 bases, leaving 8 bases not matched to a gene. Germline V gene data show CDR1 as MNHEY and CDR2 as SMNVEV (reference sequence). CDR3 in amino acids: CASSVGTGGLYTGELFF. DNA of the CDR3: TGTGCCAGCAGTGTCGGGACAGGGGGATTGTACACCGGGGAGCTGTTTTTT.

Ten or more counts support this clonotype. V is TRBV12-3 or TRBV12-4 and J is TRBJ2-7; the match to TRBD2 covers 7 bases. This CDR3 spans 12 amino acids. Trimming at V came to 3 bases and at J to 5 bases, leaving 1 base not matched to a gene. CDR3 region: CASSFGGDEQYF. In DNA, the CDR3 is TGTGCCAGCAGTTTTGGGGGGGACGAGCAGTACTTC.

This clonotype was counted many times. The chain is built from TRBV29-1 and TRBJ1-1; D is ambiguous. This CDR3 has 11 amino acids. The germline CDR1 and CDR2 sequences are SQVTM and ANQGSEA. Trimming took 1 base from V and 8 from J, leaving 8 bases between them. CDR3 sequence: CSVEATGEAFF. The DNA of the CDR3 is TGCAGCGTTGAAGCGACTGGGGAAGCTTTCTTT.

The table lists this clonotype with a few counts. The V call is TRBV5-6, the J call TRBJ2-5; weak D call: TRBD1 (6 bases). V was pared by 0 bases and J by 1 base, with 13 bases between. The CDR3 length is 16 residues. Germline V lookup: CDR1 SGHDT, CDR2 YYEEEE. DNA for the CDR3: TGTGCCAGCAGCTTGGGTTGGACAGATCGCCAAGAGACCCAGTACTTC. This encodes CASSLGWTDRQETQYF.

J is TRBJ1-4 and V is TRBV12-3 or TRBV12-4, with TRBD1 identical over 7 bases. The length of the CDR3 is 15 residues. Trimming took 6 bases from V and 3 from J; bases not matched to a gene: 7. The CDR3 sequence: CASSPPGQSNEKLFF. The CDR3 region has the DNA TGTGCCAGCAGCCCCCCGGGACAGTCTAATGAAAAACTGTTTTTT.

This clonotype occurred a few times. The chain carries TRBV7-7 and TRBJ2-5, with D possibly TRBD2 on 6 matching bases. The CDR3 consists of 14 residues. The V end was cut by 1 base, the J end by 4 bases, with 10 bases between. The V gene's germline CDR1 is SSHAT and CDR2 FNYEAQ (reference sequence). DNA of the CDR3: TGTGCCAGCAGCTTAGTTGCTAGCGCAGAGACCCAGTACTTC. As protein: CASSLVASAETQYF.

The rearrangement uses TRBV6-2 or TRBV6-3 and TRBJ2-7, with 7 positions matching TRBD1. Per germline, CDR1 MNHEY and CDR2 SVGEGT. The CDR3 runs to 14 residues. Trimming removed 3 bases from V and 4 bases from J; junction bases left unmatched: 6. In DNA, the CDR3 is TGTGCCAGCAGTTATCCGGGACAGAATTACGAGCAGTACTTC. Translating gives CASSYPGQNYEQYF.

This clonotype has just a few counts. The chain couples TRBV29-1 to TRBJ2-3, with 13 bases fitting TRBD2. J lost 10 bases, V lost 4 bases, and 20 bases had no gene match. The CDR3 contains 18 residues. Looked up from germline, CDR1 is SQVTM and CDR2 is ANQGSEA. CDR3 sequence: CSVVGLAGFGSFVRAQYF. The CDR3 nucleotides are TGCAGCGTTGTGGGACTAGCGGGATTCGGTAGTTTTGTGAGGGCGCAGTATTTT.

This clonotype came up a few times. The chain uses TRBV7-9 and TRBJ1-4, with D hard to call. V shed 1 base and J shed 5 bases, with 11 bases lying between them. Germline V lookup: CDR1 SEHNR, CDR2 FQNEAQ (reference sequence). The CDR3 loop spans 15 amino acids. The CDR3 reads CASSLEGGLNEKLFF. DNA of the CDR3: TGTGCCAGCAGCTTAGAGGGAGGACTCAATGAAAAACTGTTTTTT.

The chain carries TRBV10-3 and TRBJ1-1, with 7 bases aligning to TRBD1. From germline, CDR1 is ENHRY and CDR2 SYGVKD. Trimming cost V 4 bases and J 11 bases; bases outside gene matches: 10. CDR3 length: 13 residues. The CDR3 loop reads CAISGTSGGQAFF. As DNA, the CDR3 is TGTGCCATCAGTGGTACTTCAGGGGGACAGGCTTTCTTT.

The chain has TRBV7-2 and TRBJ1-6; TRBD1 is a possible D gene (5 bases). Trimming pared 7 bases from V and 7 bases from J, leaving 17 bases between. Germline V gene lookup returns CDR1 SGHTA and CDR2 FQGNSA. CDR3 length: 15 amino acids. The CDR3 DNA reads TGTGCCAGCACCTGGACGACGGGGGGAAATTCACCCCTCCACTTT. This sequence encodes CASTWTTGGNSPLHF. The entire variable domain, with the rest obtained from reference TRBV7-2 and TRBJ1-6, is as follows: GAGVSQSPSNKVTEKGKDVELRCDPISGHTALYWYRQSLGQGLEFLIYFQGNSAPDKSGLPSDRFSAERTGGSVSTLTIQRTQQEDSAVYLCASTWTTGGNSPLHFGNGTRLTVT.